This TCR beta chain originates from a study of OX40 agonist ivuxolimab in advanced cancers. Study-level findings and limits: With doses of 0.1 to 3.0 mg/kg, CD4+ and CD8+ blood T cells had undergone clonal expansion by week 6.

V shed 3 bases and J 10 bases; nucleotides not matched to a gene: 4. CDR3 size: 12 residues. Germline lookup yields CDR1 SGHKS and CDR2 YYEKEE (reference sequence). Patients with autoimmune history or systemic immunosuppression were excluded. Concerning this clone: Its antigen is not known.

Profiled with immunoSEQ multiplex PCR; TCRdb holds only in-frame clones, not every one. This sample has tens of thousands of clones, with roughly three quarters found just once. This receptor was obtained from an adult with an advanced solid tumor such as melanoma, head and neck, liver or kidney cancer. The chain employs TRBV5-5 and TRBJ2-1, with 7 bases matching TRBD1. The source material was CD4+ or CD8+ T cells sorted from blood, sampled in a trial of the OX40 agonist ivuxolimab. CDR3 sequence reads: CASSWTGVEQFF. The CDR3, as DNA: TGTGCCAGCAGCTGGACAGGTGTCGAGCAGTTCTTC.